This TCR beta chain originates from a study of blood T cell repertoires in COVID-19. The repertoire was sequenced with immunoSEQ multiplex PCR; TCRdb's copy has only in-frame clones and lacks some. Of roughly 110,000 clones listed, approximately 80% were seen once; the top ten hold 0.83%. The CDR3 runs to 13 residues. V lost 6 bases and J lost 0, with 8 bases in between. Germline V gives CDR1 MNHEY, CDR2 SVGAGI. This clonotype was obtained from a woman in her seventies with acute or convalescent COVID-19. Sequenced sample: peripheral blood. The chain employs TRBV6-5 and TRBJ2-5, with D maybe TRBD2 (6 bases). Here the CDR3 DNA reads TGTGCCAGCAGCCGGGACTACCAAGAGACCCAGTACTTC. The encoded protein is CASSRDYQETQYF.